Below, one TCR beta chain is given with its context. Its matching antigen is unknown. The PCR contained 60 Vbeta and 13 Jbeta primers. Method: immunoSEQ multiplex PCR; TCRdb's copy keeps in-frame clones and lacks some. The data show 90,000 to 110,000 clones, approximately 82% seen once. This entry belongs to a study of cytomegalovirus exposure and HLA in healthy donors. Study-level points and caveats: Trimming of TCR beta V- and J-genes showed a link, identified in a later analysis, to a missense DCLRE1C variant.

The CDR3 sequence is 12 residues long. The V gene lost 2 bases and the J gene lost 6 bases, with 5 bases spanning the gap. Germline V gene sequence: CDR1 MDHEN, CDR2 SYDVKM. The receptor's source is a middle-aged man in good health and CMV-seropositive. J is TRBJ1-5 and V is TRBV28; no firm D call. Sample: PBMCs. The CDR3: CASSLVAQPQHF. CDR3 DNA: TGTGCCAGCAGTTTAGTAGCTCAGCCCCAGCATTTT.